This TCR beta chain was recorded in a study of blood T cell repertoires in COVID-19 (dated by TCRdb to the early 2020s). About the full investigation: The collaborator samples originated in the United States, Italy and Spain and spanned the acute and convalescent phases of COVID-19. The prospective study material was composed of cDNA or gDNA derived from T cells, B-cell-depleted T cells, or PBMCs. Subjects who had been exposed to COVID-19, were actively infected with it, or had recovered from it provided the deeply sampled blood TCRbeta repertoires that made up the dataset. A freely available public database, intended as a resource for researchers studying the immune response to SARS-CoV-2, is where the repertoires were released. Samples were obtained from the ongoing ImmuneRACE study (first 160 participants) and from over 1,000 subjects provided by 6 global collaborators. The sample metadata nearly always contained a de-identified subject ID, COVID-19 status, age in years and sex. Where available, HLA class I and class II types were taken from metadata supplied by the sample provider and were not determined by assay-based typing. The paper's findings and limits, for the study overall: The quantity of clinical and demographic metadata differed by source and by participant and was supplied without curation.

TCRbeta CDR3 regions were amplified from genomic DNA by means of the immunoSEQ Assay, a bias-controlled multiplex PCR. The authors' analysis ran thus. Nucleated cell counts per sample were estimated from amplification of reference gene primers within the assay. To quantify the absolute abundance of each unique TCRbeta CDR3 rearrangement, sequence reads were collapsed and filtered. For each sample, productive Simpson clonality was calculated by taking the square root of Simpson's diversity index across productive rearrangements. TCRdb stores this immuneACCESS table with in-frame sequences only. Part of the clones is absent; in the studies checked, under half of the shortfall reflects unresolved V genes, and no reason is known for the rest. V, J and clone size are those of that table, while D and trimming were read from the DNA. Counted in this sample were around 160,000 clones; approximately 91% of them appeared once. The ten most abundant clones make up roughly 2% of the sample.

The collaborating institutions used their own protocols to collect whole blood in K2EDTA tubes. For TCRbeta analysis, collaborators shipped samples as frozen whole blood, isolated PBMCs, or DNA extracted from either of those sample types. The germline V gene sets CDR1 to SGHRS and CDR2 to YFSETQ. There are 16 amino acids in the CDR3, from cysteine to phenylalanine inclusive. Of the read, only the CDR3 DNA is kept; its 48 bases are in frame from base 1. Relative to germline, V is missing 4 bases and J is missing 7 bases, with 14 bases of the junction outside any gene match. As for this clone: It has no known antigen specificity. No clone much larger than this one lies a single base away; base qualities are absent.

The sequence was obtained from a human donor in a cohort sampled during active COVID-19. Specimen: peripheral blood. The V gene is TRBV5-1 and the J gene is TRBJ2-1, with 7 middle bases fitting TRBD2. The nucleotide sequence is TGCGCCAGCAGCCGGAAAGCGGGATGGGTCCAGAATGAGCAGTTCTTC. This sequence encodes CASSRKAGWVQNEQFF.